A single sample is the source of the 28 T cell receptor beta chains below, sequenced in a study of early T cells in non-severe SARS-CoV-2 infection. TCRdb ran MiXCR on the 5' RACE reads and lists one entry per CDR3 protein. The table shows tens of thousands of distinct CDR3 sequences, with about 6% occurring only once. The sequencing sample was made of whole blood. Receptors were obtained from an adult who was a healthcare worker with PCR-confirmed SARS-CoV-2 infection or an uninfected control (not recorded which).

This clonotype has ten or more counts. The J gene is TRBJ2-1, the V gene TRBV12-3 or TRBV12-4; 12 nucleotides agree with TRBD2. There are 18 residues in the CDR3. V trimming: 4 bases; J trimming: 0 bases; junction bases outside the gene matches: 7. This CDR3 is CASSSTSGRQGSYNEQFF. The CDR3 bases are TGTGCCAGCAGTTCCACTAGCGGGAGGCAGGGCTCCTACAATGAGCAGTTCTTC.

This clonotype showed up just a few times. The CDR3, as DNA: TGTGCCAGCAGTGAATCTTTTGGGACAGGATCGAACACTGAAGCTTTCTTT. It translates to CASSESFGTGSNTEAFF. This rearrangement joins TRBV2 to TRBJ1-1; 8 bases map to TRBD1. Germline loops: CDR1 SNHLY, CDR2 FYNNEI. The CDR3 is 17 residues long. The trim removed 2 bases at V and 1 base at J, leaving 9 bases unmatched.

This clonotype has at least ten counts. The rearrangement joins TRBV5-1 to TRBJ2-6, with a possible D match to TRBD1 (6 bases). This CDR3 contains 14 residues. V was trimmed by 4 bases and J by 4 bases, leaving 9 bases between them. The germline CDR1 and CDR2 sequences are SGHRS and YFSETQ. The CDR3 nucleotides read TGCGCCAGCAGCACAGGGTCCGGGGCCAACGTCCTGACTTTC. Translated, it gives CASSTGSGANVLTF.

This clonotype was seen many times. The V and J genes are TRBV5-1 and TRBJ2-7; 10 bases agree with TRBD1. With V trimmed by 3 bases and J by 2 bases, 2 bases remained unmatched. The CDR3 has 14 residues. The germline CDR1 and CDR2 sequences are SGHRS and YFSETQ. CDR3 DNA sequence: TGCGCCAGCAGCTCCGGGACAGGGGCCTACGAGCAGTACTTC. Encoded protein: CASSSGTGAYEQYF.

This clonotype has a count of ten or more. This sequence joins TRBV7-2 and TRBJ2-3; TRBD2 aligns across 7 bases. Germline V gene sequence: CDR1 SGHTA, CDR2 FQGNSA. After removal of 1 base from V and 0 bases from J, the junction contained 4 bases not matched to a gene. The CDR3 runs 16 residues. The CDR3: CASSLGAGPSTDTQYF. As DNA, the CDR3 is TGTGCCAGCAGCTTAGGAGCGGGACCAAGCACAGATACGCAGTATTTT.

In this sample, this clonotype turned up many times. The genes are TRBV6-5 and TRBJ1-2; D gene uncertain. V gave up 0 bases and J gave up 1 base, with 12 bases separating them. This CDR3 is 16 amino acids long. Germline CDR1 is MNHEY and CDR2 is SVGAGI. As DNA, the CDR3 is TGTGCCAGCAGTTACTCCGGTGTCGGGGATAACTATGGCTACACCTTC. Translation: CASSYSGVGDNYGYTF.

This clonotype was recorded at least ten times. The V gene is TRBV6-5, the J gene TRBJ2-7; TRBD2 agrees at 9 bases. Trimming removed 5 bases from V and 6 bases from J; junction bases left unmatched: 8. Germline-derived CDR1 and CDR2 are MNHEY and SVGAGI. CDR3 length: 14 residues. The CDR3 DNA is TGTGCCAGCAGTGGCCGCGGGGGGGCCTCCGAGCAGTACTTC. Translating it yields CASSGRGGASEQYF.

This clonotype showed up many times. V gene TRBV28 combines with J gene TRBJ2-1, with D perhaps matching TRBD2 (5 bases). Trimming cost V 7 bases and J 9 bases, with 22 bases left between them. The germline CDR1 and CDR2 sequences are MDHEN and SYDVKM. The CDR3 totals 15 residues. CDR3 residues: CASTTGRGIRAEQFF. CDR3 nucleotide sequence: TGTGCCAGCACCACGGGGAGAGGTATTCGGGCTGAGCAGTTCTTC.

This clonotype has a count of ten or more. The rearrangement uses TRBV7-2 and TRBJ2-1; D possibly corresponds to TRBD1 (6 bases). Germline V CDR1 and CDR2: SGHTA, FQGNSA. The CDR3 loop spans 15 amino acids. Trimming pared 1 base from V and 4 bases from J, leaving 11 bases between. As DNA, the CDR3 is TGTGCCAGCAGCTTAGAACAGGGTCAGTACAATGAGCAGTTCTTC. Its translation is CASSLEQGQYNEQFF.

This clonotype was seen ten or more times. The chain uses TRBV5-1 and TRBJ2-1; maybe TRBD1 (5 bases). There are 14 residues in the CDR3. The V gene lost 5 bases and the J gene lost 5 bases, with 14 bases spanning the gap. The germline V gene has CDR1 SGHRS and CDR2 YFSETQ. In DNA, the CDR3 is TGCGCCAGCAGTCCCCCGCAGGGTGACAATGAGCAGTTCTTC. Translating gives CASSPPQGDNEQFF. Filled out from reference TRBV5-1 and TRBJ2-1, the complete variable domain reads KAGVTQTPRYLIKTRGQQVTLSCSPISGHRSVSWYQQTPGQGLQFLFEYFSETQRNKGNFPGRFSGRQFSNSRSEMNVSTLELGDSALYLCASSPPQGDNEQFFGPGTRLTVL.

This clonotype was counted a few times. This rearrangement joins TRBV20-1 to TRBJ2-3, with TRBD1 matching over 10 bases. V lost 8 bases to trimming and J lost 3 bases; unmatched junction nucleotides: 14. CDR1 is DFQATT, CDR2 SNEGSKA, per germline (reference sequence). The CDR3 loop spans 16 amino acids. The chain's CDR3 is CSPSPSTGGETDTQYF. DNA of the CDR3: TGCAGTCCTTCTCCTTCGACAGGGGGCGAAACAGATACGCAGTATTTT.

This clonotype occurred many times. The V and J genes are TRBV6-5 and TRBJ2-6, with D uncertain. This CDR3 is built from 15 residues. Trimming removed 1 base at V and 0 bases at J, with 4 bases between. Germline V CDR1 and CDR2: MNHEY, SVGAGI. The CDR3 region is CASSYLRSGANVLTF. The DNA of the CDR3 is TGTGCCAGCAGTTACTTGCGCTCTGGGGCCAACGTCCTGACTTTC.

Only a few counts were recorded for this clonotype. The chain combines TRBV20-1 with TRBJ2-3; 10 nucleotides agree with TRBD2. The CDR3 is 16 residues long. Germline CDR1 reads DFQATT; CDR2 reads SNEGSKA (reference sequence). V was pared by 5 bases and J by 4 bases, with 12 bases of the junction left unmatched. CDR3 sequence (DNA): TGCAGTGCTGGGGGGGGGACTAGCGATGGCGCAGATACGCAGTATTTT. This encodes CSAGGGTSDGADTQYF.

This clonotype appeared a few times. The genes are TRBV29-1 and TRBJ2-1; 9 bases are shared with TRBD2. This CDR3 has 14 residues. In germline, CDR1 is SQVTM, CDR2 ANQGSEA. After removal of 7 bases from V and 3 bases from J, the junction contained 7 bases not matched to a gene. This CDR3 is CSAPIAGDYNEQFF. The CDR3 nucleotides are TGCAGCGCCCCCATAGCGGGAGACTACAATGAGCAGTTCTTC.

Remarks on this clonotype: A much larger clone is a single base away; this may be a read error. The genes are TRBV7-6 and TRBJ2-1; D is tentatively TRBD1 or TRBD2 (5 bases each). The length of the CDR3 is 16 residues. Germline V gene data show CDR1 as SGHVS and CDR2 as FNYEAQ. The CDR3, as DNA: TGTGCCAGCAGCTCGGGACGTGCCGTCTCCTACAATGAGCAGATCTTC. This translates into CASSSGRAVSYNEQIF.

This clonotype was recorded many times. CDR3: CASRPNRAYQETQYF. CDR3 sequence (DNA): TGTGCCAGCAGGCCAAACAGGGCTTACCAAGAGACCCAGTACTTC. This chain joins TRBV27 and TRBJ2-5; a possible D gene is TRBD1 (6 bases). The CDR3 is made up of 15 amino acids. The V and J ends lost 6 bases and 0 bases respectively, with 14 bases between them. CDR1 and CDR2 from the germline V gene are MNHEY and SMNVEV (reference sequence).

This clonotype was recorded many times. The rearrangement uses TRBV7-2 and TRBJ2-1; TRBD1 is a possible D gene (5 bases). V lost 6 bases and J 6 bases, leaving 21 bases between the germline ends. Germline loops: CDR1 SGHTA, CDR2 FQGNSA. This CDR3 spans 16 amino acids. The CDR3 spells CASRVGSDNTGNEQFF. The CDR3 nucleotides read TGTGCCAGCAGAGTGGGGTCGGACAATACGGGCAATGAGCAGTTCTTC. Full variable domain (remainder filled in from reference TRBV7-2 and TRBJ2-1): GAGVSQSPSNKVTEKGKDVELRCDPISGHTALYWYRQSLGQGLEFLIYFQGNSAPDKSGLPSDRFSAERTGGSVSTLTIQRTQQEDSAVYLCASRVGSDNTGNEQFFGPGTRLTVL.

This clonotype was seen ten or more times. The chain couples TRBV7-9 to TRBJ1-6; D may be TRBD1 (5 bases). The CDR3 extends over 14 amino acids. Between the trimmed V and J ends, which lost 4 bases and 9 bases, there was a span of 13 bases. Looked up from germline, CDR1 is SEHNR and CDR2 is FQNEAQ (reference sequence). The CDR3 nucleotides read TGTGCCAGCAGCTCCGGGACTCATGGTTCACCCCTCCACTTT. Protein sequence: CASSSGTHGSPLHF.

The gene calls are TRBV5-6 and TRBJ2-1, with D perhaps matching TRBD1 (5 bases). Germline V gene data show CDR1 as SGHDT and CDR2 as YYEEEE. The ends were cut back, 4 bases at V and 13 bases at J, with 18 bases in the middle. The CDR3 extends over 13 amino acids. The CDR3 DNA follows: TGTGCCAGCAGCGTAGGAAATCGAAGGGGTCAGTTCTTC. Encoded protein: CASSVGNRRGQFF.

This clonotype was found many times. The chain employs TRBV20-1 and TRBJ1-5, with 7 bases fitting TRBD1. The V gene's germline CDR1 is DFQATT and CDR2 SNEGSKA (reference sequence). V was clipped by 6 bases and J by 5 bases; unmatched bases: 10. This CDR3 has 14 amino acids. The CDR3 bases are TGCAGTGCAAGCCGTTGGACAGGTCATCAGCCCCAGCATTTT. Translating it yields CSASRWTGHQPQHF.

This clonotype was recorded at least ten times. CDR3 nucleotide sequence: TGTGCCTGGAGTCTTCAGGTTTCGGACTATGGCTACACCTTC. As protein: CAWSLQVSDYGYTF. J is TRBJ1-2 and V is TRBV30, with D unresolved. The germline V and J ends were trimmed by 2 bases and 3 bases, with 13 bases remaining between them. The CDR3 length is 14 residues. Germline V lookup: CDR1 GTSNPN, CDR2 SVGIG (reference sequence).

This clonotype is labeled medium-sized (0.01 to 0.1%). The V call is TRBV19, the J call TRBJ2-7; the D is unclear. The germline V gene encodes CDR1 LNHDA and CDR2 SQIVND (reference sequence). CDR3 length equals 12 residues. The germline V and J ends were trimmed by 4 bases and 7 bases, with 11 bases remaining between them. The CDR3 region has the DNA TGTGCCAGTAGTACCCCGACCCGGGAGCAGTACTTC. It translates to CASSTPTREQYF. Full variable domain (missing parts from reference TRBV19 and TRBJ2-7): DGGITQSPKYLFRKEGQNVTLSCEQNLNHDAMYWYRQDPGQGLRLIYYSQIVNDFQKGDIAEGYSVSREKKESFPLTVTSAQKNPTAFYLCASSTPTREQYFGPGTRLTVT.

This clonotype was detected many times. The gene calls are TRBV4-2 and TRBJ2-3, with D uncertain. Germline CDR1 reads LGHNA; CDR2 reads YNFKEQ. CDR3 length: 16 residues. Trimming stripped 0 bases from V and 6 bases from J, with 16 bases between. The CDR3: CASSQESPPRSDTQYF. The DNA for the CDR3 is TGTGCCAGCAGCCAAGAAAGCCCACCTAGGTCCGATACGCAGTATTTT.

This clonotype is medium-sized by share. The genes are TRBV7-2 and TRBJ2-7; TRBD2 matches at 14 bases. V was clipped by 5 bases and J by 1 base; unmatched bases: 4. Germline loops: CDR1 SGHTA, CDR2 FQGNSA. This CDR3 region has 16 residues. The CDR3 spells CASSPRTSGRSYEQYF. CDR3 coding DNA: TGTGCCAGCAGCCCTCGGACTAGCGGGAGGTCCTACGAGCAGTACTTC. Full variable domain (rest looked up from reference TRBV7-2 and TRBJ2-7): GAGVSQSPSNKVTEKGKDVELRCDPISGHTALYWYRQSLGQGLEFLIYFQGNSAPDKSGLPSDRFSAERTGGSVSTLTIQRTQQEDSAVYLCASSPRTSGRSYEQYFGPGTRLTVT.

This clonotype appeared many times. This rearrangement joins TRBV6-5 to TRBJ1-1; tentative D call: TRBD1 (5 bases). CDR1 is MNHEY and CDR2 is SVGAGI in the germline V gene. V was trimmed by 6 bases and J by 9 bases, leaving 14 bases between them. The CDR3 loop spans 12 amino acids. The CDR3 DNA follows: TGTGCCAGCAGACGGGACCGGCAAAAAGCTTTCTTT. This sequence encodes CASRRDRQKAFF.

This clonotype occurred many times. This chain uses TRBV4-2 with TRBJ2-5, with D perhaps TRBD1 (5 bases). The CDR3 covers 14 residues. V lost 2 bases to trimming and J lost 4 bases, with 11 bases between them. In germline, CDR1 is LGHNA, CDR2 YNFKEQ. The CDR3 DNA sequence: TGTGCCAGCAGCCAAACAGGTGGGCCAGAGACCCAGTACTTC. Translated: CASSQTGGPETQYF.

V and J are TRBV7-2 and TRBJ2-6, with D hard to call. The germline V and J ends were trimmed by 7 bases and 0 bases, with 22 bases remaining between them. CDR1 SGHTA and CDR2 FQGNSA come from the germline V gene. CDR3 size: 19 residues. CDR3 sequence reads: CASTPRWTTASSGANVLTF. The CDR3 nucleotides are TGTGCCAGCACCCCCCGATGGACGACTGCCAGCTCTGGGGCCAACGTCCTGACTTTC.

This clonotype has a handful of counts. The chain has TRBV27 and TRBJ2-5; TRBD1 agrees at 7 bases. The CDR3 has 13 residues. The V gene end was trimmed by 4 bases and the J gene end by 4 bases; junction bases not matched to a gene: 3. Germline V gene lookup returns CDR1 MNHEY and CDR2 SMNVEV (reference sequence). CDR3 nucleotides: TGTGCCAGCAGTTCGGGACAGATAGAGACCCAGTACTTC. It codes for CASSSGQIETQYF.